This entry concerns a single TCR beta chain. The antigen is unknown. J was trimmed by 6 bases and V by 10 bases; bases with no gene match: 10. Germline loops: CDR1 MDHEN, CDR2 SYDVKM. The CDR3 runs to 14 residues. The protocol was immunoSEQ multiplex PCR, while the TCRdb copy is restricted to in-frame clones and leaves out a portion. The profile shows roughly 200,000 clones, 85% to 95% of them singletons. The data derive from a study of T cell responses to AZD1222 COVID-19 vaccine. Notes on the study in general: Across spike, vaccine-associated CD4 TCRs were found, dominant at 160-218 and 743-854. White British people made up most donors, females outnumbered males, and clonal diversity was possibly underestimated.

V gene TRBV28 combines with J gene TRBJ2-1, with 9 bases lining up with TRBD2. The clonotype was recovered from an adult who received the MenACWY meningococcal vaccine as a control. Material: peripheral blood, obtained 28 days after the second dose of the MenACWY control vaccine. CDR3 loop: CAIQSPGLANEQFF. The CDR3 region has the DNA TGTGCCATCCAGAGCCCGGGACTAGCCAATGAGCAGTTCTTC.